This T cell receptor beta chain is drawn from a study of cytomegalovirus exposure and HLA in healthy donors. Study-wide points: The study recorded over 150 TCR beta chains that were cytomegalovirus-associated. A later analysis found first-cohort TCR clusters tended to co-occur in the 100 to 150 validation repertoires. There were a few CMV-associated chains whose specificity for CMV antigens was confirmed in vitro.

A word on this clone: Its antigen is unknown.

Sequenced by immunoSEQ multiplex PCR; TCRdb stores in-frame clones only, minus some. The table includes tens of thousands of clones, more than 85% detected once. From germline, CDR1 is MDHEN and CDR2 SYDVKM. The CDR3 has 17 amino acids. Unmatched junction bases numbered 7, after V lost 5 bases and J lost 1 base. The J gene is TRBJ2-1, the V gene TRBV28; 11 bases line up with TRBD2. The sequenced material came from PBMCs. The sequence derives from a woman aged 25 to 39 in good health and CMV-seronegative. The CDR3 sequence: CASSGLAGTISYNEQFF. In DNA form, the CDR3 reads TGTGCCAGCAGTGGACTAGCGGGCACTATTTCCTACAATGAGCAGTTCTTC.